Each of the 10 T cell receptor beta chains below was sequenced from the same sample in a study of technical replicates of blood from several donors. The data were produced by immunoSEQ multiplex PCR, yet TCRdb's version contains in-frame clones alone and is incomplete. The sample holds around 63,000 clones; nearly 95% are singletons and the top ten take about 4.5%. The sequenced sample was PBMCs. These receptors were taken from a human donor in good health. Some clones in this sample may be carry-over from other donors' samples.

This clone was detected only once. This sample includes further DNA sequences coding for the same CDR3. The chain has TRBV2 and TRBJ2-5; 14 bases map to TRBD2. The germline CDR1 and CDR2 sequences are SNHLY and FYNNEI. The V segment lost 5 bases and the J segment 2 bases; nucleotides outside the gene matches: 1. The CDR3 contains 15 residues. CDR3 DNA sequence: TGTGCCAGCAGTCGGACTAGCGGGGGGCAAGAGACCCAGTACTTC. It codes for CASSRTSGGQETQYF.

This chain connects TRBV12-5 to TRBJ1-1, with D hard to call. Trimming shortened V by 1 base and J by 1 base, and 7 bases separated the two germline ends. The CDR3 is made up of 14 amino acids. Looked up from germline, CDR1 is LGHNT and CDR2 is FRNRAP. CDR3 in amino acids: CASGLADWNTEAFF. CDR3 coding DNA: TGTGCTAGTGGTTTGGCGGACTGGAACACTGAAGCTTTCTTT.

V gene TRBV5-1 combines with J gene TRBJ1-1; TRBD1 matches at 10 bases. V lost 4 bases, J lost 4 bases, and 4 bases stayed unmatched. From germline, CDR1 is SGHRS and CDR2 YFSETQ. The CDR3 extends over 14 amino acids. CDR3: CASSLDRGGTEAFF. Written as DNA, the CDR3 is TGCGCCAGCAGCCTGGACAGGGGGGGCACTGAAGCTTTCTTT.

In nucleotides, the CDR3 is TGTGCCAGCAGCTCGATACGGGGGGGGAACACTGAAGCTTTCTTT. As protein: CASSSIRGGNTEAFF. This chain links TRBV2 with TRBJ1-1; TRBD1 is a possible D gene (5 bases). CDR3 size: 15 residues. The germline V gene has CDR1 SNHLY and CDR2 FYNNEI. The V gene lost 6 bases and the J gene lost 1 base, with 15 bases spanning the gap.

V and J are TRBV6-1 and TRBJ1-2, with 7 bases fitting TRBD1. V shed 10 bases and J 3 bases; nucleotides not matched to a gene: 8. The CDR3 has 13 amino acids. The germline V gene encodes CDR1 MNHNS and CDR2 SASEGT. The DNA for the CDR3 is TGTGCCACCCGACAGGGCACCTACTATGGCTACACCTTC. It encodes CATRQGTYYGYTF.

The gene calls are TRBV4-3 and TRBJ2-4, with a weak D call TRBD2 (6 bases). V was cut by 0 bases and J by 15 bases, with 18 bases left in between. Germline CDR1 reads LGHNA; CDR2 reads YSLEER. This CDR3 is built from 14 residues. DNA for the CDR3: TGCGCCAGCAGCCAAGATTTAGGGGCGGGACGGCCGTACTTC. Translation gives CASSQDLGAGRPYF.

The chain couples TRBV30 to TRBJ1-1, with 7 bases that match TRBD1. J lost 7 bases, V lost 3 bases, and 14 bases had no gene match. Per the germline V gene, CDR1 is GTSNPN and CDR2 is SVGIG (reference sequence). The CDR3 has 15 residues. The CDR3 DNA reads as TGTGCCTGGAGCGCACCGATTCATAGGACAGGTGAAGCTTTCTTT. It is translated as CAWSAPIHRTGEAFF.

V and J are TRBV7-9 and TRBJ1-4, with 7 bases lining up with TRBD1. Looked up from germline, CDR1 is SEHNR and CDR2 is FQNEAQ (reference sequence). The J segment lost 1 base and the V segment lost 5 bases, leaving 4 bases of the junction unmatched. The CDR3 has 15 residues. The CDR3 coding sequence is TGTGCCAGCAGCCCCCGACAGGGAACTAATGAAAAACTGTTTTTT. It encodes CASSPRQGTNEKLFF.

This chain uses TRBV23-1 with TRBJ2-1, with a possible D match to TRBD2 (5 bases). TRBV23-1 belongs to the ORF category, with a function that is uncertain. The length of the CDR3 is 17 residues. The V and J ends lost 2 bases and 0 bases respectively, with 14 bases between them. CDR3 residues: CASSQPLRGRSYNEQFF. The CDR3 DNA is TGCGCCAGCAGTCAACCTCTCAGAGGGCGCTCCTACAATGAGCAGTTCTTC.

V and J are TRBV5-4 and TRBJ1-6; D is possibly TRBD1 (6 bases). V dropped 4 bases and J dropped 7 bases, with 18 bases sitting between them. Germline V gene lookup returns CDR1 SGHNT and CDR2 YYREEE (reference sequence). CDR3 length equals 16 residues. Here the CDR3 reads CASSGNRALGNSPLHF. For the CDR3, the DNA is TGTGCCAGCAGCGGCAACAGGGCCCTTGGAAATTCACCCCTCCACTTT.